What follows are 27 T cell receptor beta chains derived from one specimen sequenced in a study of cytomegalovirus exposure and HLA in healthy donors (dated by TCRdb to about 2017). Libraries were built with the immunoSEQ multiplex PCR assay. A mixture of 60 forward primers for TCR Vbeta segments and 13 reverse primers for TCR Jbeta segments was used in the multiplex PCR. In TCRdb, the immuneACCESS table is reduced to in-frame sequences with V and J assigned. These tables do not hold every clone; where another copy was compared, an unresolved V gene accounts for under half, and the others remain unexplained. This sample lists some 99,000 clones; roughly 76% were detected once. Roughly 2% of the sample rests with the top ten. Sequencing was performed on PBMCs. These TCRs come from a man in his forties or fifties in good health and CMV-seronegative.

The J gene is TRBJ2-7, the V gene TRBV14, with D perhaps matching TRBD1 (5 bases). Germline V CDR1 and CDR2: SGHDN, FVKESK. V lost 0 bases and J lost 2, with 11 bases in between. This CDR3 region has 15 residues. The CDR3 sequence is CASSQDGAPPYEQYF. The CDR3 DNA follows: TGTGCCAGCAGCCAAGATGGGGCCCCCCCCTACGAGCAGTACTTC.

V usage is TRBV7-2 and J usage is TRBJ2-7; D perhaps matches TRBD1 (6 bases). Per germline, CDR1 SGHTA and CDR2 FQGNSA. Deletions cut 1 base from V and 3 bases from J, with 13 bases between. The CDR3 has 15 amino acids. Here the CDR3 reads CASSLDTGQNYEQYF. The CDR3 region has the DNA TGTGCCAGCAGCTTAGATACCGGACAGAACTACGAGCAGTACTTC.

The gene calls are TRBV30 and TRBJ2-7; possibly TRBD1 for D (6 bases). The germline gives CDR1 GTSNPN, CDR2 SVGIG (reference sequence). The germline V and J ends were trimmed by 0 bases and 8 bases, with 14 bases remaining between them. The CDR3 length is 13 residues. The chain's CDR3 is CAWSVRGTEKQYF. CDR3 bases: TGTGCCTGGAGTGTAAGGGGGACCGAAAAGCAGTACTTC. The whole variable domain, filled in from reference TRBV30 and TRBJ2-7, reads SQTIHQWPATLVQPVGSPLSLECTVEGTSNPNLYWYRQAAGRGLQLLFYSVGIGQISSEVPQNLSASRPQDRQFILSSKKLLLSDSGFYLCAWSVRGTEKQYFGPGTRLTVT.

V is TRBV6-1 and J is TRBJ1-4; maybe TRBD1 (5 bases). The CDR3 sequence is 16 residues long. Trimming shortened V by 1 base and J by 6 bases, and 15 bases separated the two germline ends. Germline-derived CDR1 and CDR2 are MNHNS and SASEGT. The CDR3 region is CASSEVIGEGDEKLFF. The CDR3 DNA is TGTGCCAGCAGTGAAGTTATAGGGGAAGGGGATGAAAAACTGTTTTTT.

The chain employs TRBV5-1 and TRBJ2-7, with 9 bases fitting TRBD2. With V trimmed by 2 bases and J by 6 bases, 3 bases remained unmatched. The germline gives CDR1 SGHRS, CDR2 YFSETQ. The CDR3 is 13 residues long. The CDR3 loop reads CASSFGTSLEQYF. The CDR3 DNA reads TGCGCCAGCAGCTTCGGGACTAGCCTCGAGCAGTACTTC.

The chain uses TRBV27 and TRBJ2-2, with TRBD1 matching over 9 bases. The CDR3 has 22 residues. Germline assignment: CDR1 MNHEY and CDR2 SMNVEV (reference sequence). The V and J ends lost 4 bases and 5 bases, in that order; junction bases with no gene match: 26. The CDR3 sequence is CASSSTARGRDRESWGTGELFF. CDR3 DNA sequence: TGTGCCAGCAGTTCGACGGCTCGGGGTCGGGACAGGGAGAGTTGGGGTACCGGGGAGCTGTTTTTT.

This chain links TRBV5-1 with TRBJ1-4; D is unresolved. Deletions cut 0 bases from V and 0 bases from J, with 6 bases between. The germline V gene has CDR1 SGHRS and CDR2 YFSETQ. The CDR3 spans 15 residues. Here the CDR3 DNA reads TGCGCCAGCAGCTTGGGGAGCTCAACTAATGAAAAACTGTTTTTT. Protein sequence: CASSLGSSTNEKLFF. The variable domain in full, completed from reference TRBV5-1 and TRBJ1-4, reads KAGVTQTPRYLIKTRGQQVTLSCSPISGHRSVSWYQQTPGQGLQFLFEYFSETQRNKGNFPGRFSGRQFSNSRSEMNVSTLELGDSALYLCASSLGSSTNEKLFFGSGTQLSVL.

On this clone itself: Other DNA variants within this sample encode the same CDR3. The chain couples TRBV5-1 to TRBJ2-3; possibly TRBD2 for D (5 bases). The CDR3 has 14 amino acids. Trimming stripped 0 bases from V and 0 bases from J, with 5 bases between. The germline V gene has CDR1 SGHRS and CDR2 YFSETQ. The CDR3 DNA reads TGCGCCAGCAGCTTGGGCGGGAGCACAGATACGCAGTATTTT. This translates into CASSLGGSTDTQYF.

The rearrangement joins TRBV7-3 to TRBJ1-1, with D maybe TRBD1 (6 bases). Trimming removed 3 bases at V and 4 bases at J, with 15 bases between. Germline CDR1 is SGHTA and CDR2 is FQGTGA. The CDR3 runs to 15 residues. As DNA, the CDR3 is TGTGCCAGCAGCTTGTACGGGGGGCGGTTCACTGAAGCTTTCTTT. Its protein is CASSLYGGRFTEAFF. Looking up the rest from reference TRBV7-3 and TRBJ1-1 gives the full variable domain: GAGVSQTPSNKVTEKGKYVELRCDPISGHTALYWYRQSLGQGPEFLIYFQGTGAADDSGLPNDRFFAVRPEGSVSTLKIQRTERGDSAVYLCASSLYGGRFTEAFFGQGTRLTVV.

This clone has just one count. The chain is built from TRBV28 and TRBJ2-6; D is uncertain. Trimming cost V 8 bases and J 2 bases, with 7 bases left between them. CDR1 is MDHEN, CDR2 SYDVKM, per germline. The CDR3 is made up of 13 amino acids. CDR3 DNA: TGTGCCAGCCTCTATCCTGGGGCCAACGTCCTGACTTTC. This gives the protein CASLYPGANVLTF.

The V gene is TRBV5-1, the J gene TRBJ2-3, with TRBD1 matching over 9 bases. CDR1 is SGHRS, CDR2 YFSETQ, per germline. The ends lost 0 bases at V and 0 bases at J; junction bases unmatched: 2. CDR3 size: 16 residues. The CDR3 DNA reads TGCGCCAGCAGCTTGGTAGGGACAGGGAGCACAGATACGCAGTATTTT. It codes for CASSLVGTGSTDTQYF.

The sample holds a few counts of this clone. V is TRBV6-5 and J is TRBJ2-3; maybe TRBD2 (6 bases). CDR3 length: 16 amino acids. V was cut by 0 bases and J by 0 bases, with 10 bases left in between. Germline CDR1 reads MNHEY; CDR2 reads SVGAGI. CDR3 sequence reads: CASSYSGTSSTDTQYF. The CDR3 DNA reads TGTGCCAGCAGTTACTCGGGGACTTCTAGCACAGATACGCAGTATTTT.

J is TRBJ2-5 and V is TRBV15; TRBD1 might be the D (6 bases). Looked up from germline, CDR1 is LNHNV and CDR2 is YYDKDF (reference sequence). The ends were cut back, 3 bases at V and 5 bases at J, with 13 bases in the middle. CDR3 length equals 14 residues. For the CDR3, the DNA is TGTGCCACCAGCAGCACCAGGGGTGGGGAGACCCAGTACTTC. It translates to CATSSTRGGETQYF.

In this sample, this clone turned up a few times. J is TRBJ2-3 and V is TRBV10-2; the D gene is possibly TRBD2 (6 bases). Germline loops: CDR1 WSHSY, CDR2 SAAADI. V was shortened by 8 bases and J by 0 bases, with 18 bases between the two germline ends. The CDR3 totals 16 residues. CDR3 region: CASAMARGTSTDTQYF. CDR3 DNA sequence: TGCGCCAGCGCCATGGCTCGCGGGACTAGCACAGATACGCAGTATTTT.

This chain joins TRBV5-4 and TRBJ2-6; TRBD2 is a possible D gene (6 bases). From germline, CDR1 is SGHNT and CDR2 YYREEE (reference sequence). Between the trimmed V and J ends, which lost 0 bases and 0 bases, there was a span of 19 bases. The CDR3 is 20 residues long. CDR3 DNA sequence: TGTGCCAGCAGCTTGGTGGGGAGGCAGGGTCCCTACTCTGGGGCCAACGTCCTGACTTTC. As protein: CASSLVGRQGPYSGANVLTF.

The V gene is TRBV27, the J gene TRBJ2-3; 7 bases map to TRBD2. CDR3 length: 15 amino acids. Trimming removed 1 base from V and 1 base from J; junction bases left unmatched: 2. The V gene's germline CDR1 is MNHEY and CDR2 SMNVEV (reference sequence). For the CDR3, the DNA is TGTGCCAGCAGTTTATGGGCGGGGGGCACAGATACGCAGTATTTT. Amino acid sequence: CASSLWAGGTDTQYF.

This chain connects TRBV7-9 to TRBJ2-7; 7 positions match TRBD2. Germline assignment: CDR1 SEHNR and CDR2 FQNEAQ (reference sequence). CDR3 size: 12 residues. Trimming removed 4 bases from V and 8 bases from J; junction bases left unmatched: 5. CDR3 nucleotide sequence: TGTGCCAGCAGCTCCCCGGGAGGACAGCAGTACTTC. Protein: CASSSPGGQQYF.

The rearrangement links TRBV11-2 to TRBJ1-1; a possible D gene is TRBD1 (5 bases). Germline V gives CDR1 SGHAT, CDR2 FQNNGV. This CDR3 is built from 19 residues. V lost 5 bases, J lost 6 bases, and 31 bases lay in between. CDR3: CASSENRFSRLNGGPEAFF. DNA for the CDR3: TGTGCCAGCAGCGAAAACCGGTTCAGTCGATTAAACGGGGGTCCTGAAGCTTTCTTT.

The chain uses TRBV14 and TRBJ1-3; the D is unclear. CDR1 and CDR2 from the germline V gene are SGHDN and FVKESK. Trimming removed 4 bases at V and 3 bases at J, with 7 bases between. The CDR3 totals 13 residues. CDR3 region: CASSLRGGNTIYF. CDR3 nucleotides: TGTGCCAGCAGCCTCCGCGGTGGAAACACCATATATTTT.

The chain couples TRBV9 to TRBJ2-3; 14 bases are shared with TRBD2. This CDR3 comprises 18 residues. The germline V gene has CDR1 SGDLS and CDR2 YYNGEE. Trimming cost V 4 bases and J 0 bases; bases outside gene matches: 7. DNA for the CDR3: TGTGCCAGCAGCCCACGACTAGCGGGGGGGTCTAGCACAGATACGCAGTATTTT. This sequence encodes CASSPRLAGGSSTDTQYF.

The CDR3 bases are TGTGCCAGCAGCCAAGATCTAGCGGGAGGTAACTACGAGCAGTACTTC. Its translation: CASSQDLAGGNYEQYF. This chain uses TRBV7-2 with TRBJ2-7; 11 nucleotides match TRBD2. Germline CDR1 reads SGHTA; CDR2 reads FQGNSA. The length of the CDR3 is 16 residues. Trimming at V came to 5 bases and at J to 3 bases, leaving 9 bases not matched to a gene.

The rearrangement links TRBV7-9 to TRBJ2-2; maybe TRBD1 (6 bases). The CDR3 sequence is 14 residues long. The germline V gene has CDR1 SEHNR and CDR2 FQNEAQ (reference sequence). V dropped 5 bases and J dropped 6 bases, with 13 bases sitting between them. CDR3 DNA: TGTGCCAGCAGCCACAGGGAGCGCTCCGGGGAGCTGTTTTTT. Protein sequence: CASSHRERSGELFF.

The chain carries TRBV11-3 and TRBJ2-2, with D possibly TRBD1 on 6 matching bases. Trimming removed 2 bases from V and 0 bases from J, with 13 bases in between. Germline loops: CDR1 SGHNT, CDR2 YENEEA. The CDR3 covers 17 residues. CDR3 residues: CASSLPRDNPNTGELFF. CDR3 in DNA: TGTGCCAGCAGCTTACCGAGGGACAATCCGAACACCGGGGAGCTGTTTTTT.

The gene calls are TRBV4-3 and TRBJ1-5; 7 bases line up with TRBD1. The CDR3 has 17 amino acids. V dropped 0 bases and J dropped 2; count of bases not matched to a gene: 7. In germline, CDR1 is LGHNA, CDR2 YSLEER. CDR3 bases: TGCGCCAGCAGCCAAGAGAAGAGGGGGCAGGGCAATCAGCCCCAGCATTTT. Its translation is CASSQEKRGQGNQPQHF.

The CDR3 bases are TGTGCCAGTTTGGGGCGGCACGGTCTTGTCCAGTACTTC. Translation gives CASLGRHGLVQYF. The chain employs TRBV6-1 and TRBJ2-5; TRBD1 is a possible D gene (5 bases). The V end lost 9 bases, the J end lost 10 bases, and 21 bases lay between the germline ends. There are 13 residues in the CDR3. In germline, CDR1 is MNHNS, CDR2 SASEGT.

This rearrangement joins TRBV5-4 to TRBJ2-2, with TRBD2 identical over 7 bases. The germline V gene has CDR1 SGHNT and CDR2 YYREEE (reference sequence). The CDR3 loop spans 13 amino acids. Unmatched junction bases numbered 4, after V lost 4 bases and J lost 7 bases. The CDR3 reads CASSPGLGGELFF. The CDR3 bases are TGTGCCAGCAGCCCTGGACTAGGCGGGGAGCTGTTTTTT.

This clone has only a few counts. Written as DNA, the CDR3 is TGTGCTAGTGGTTTGGGGGGACAGACTACTGGCTACACCTTC. Amino acids: CASGLGGQTTGYTF. The rearrangement uses TRBV12-5 and TRBJ1-2; TRBD1 matches at 7 bases. From germline, CDR1 is LGHNT and CDR2 FRNRAP. With V trimmed by 1 base and J by 7 bases, 6 bases remained unmatched. The CDR3 has 14 amino acids. Filled out from reference TRBV12-5 and TRBJ1-2, the complete variable domain reads DARVTQTPRHKVTEMGQEVTMRCQPILGHNTVFWYRQTMMQGLELLAYFRNRAPLDDSGMPKDRFSAEMPDATLATLKIQPSEPRDSAVYFCASGLGGQTTGYTFGSGTRLTVV.